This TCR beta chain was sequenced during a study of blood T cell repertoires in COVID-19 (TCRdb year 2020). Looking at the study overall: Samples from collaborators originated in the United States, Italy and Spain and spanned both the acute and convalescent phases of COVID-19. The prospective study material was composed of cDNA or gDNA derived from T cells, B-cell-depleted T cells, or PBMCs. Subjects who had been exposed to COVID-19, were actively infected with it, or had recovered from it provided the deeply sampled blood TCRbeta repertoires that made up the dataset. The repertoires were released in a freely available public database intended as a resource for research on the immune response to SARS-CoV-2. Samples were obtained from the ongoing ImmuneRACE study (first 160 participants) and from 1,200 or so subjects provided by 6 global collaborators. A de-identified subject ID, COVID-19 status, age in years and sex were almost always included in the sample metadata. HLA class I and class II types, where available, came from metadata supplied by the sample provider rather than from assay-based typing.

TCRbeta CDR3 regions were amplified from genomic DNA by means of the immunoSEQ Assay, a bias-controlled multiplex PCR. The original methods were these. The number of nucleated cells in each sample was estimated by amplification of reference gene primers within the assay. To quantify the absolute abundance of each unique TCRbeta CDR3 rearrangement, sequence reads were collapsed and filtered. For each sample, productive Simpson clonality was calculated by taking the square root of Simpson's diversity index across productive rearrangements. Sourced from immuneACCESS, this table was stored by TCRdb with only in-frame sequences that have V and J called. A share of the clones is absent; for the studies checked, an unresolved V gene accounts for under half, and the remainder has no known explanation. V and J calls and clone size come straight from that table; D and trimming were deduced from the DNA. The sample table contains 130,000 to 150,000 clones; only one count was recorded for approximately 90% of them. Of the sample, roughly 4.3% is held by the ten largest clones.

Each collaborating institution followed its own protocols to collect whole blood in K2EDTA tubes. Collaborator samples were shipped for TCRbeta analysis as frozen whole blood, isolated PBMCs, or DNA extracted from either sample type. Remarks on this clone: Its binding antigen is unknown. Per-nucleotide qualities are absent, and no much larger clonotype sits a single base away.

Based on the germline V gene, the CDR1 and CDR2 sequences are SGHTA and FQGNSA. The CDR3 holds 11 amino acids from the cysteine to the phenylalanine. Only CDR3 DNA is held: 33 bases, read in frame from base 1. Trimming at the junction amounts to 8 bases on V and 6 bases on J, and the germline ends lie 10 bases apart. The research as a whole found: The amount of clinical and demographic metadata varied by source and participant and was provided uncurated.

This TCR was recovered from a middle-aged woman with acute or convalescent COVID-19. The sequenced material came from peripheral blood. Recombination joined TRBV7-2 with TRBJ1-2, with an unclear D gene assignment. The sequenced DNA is TGTGCCAGCCCCTGGACTGATGGCTACACCTTC. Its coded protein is CASPWTDGYTF. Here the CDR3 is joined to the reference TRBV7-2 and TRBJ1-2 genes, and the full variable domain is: GAGVSQSPSNKVTEKGKDVELRCDPISGHTALYWYRQSLGQGLEFLIYFQGNSAPDKSGLPSDRFSAERTGGSVSTLTIQRTQQEDSAVYLCASPWTDGYTFGSGTRLTVV.